A selection of T cell receptor beta chains follows, all from one sample in a study of CXCR3-negative and CXCR3-positive naive CD8 T cells. Using the 5' RACE reads, TCRdb records one entry per CDR3 protein without DNA. Its table records around 40,000 distinct CDR3 sequences. The sequenced sample was memory CD8+ T cells from blood. The receptor set was obtained from a human donor in good health. Some clones in this sample may be carry-over from other donors' samples. CDR3s include the opening cysteine and the closing phenylalanine or tryptophan.

TRBV29-1,TRBJ2-4,CSVEDRGTGRENIQYF
TRBV20-1,TRBJ1-1,CSAADRDSWTEAFF
TRBV28,TRBJ1-5,CASTLTGLAQPQHF
TRBV7-6,TRBJ1-2,CASSRDGTGGIYGYTF
TRBV20-1,TRBJ2-2,CSLRGASGDTGELFF
TRBV28,TRBJ2-7,CASSLTVYEQYF
TRBV10-2,TRBJ2-3,CASRTSGSPDTQYF
TRBV6-1,TRBJ2-3,CASSEGKGATDTQYF
TRBV28,TRBJ2-3,CASSPQVSPQYF
TRBV10-3,TRBJ1-5,CAISESSKGGDQPQHF
TRBV7-6,TRBJ2-5,CASSLLETQYF
TRBV28,TRBJ2-7,CASSWTSFLSEQYF
TRBV29-1,TRBJ2-1,CSVDSRYGDEQFF
TRBV20-1,TRBJ1-1,CNAIDYTEAFF
TRBV4-2,TRBJ2-7,CASSRSRSYEQYF
TRBV5-1,TRBJ2-1,CASSPRTSGAPYNEQFF
TRBV28,TRBJ2-2,CATRRPPTPGLARLTGELFF
TRBV5-6,TRBJ2-5,CASSLGTSLQETQYF
TRBV7-7,TRBJ2-1,CASSLGPEVGNEQFF
TRBV12-3/TRBV12-4,TRBJ1-1,CASSPGPGTVSNTEAFF
TRBV29-1,TRBJ2-7,CSVPGLATSEQYF
TRBV11-2,TRBJ2-3,CASSPTSGRGFDTQYF
TRBV23-1,TRBJ2-7,CASSQKFGTGEHEQYF